A single sample gave rise to the 5 T cell receptor beta chains below, sequenced in a study of cytomegalovirus exposure and HLA in healthy donors (dated by TCRdb to 2015 to 2018). The library came from the immunoSEQ multiplex PCR assay. A mixture of 60 forward primers for TCR Vbeta segments and 13 reverse primers for TCR Jbeta segments was used in the multiplex PCR. The table comes from immuneACCESS by way of TCRdb, which keeps in-frame sequences with V and J called. Part of the clones is missing from these tables; in studies checked, under half for an unresolved V gene and the rest for unknown reasons. This sample has 100,000 to 150,000 clones in its table, and 70% to 80% of those were observed once. The leading ten clones occupy 2.9% of the sample. Sequencing was done on a sample of PBMCs. The source is a human donor in good health.

The chain employs TRBV5-4 and TRBJ2-7; perhaps TRBD2 as D (6 bases). Trimming left V 0 bases short and J 0 bases short, with 10 bases between. Germline assignment: CDR1 SGHNT and CDR2 YYREEE (reference sequence). This CDR3 has 15 amino acids. This CDR3 reads CASSLGGVGSYEQYF. The CDR3 nucleotides read TGTGCCAGCAGCTTGGGCGGGGTGGGCTCCTACGAGCAGTACTTC.

The chain joins TRBV6-1 to TRBJ2-3, with 7 bases that match TRBD1. CDR1 and CDR2 from the germline V gene are MNHNS and SASEGT. The CDR3 covers 15 residues. V lost 6 bases to trimming and J lost 0 bases; unmatched junction nucleotides: 6. The CDR3 reads CASRGQDYSTDTQYF. In DNA form, the CDR3 reads TGTGCCAGCAGAGGACAGGATTATAGCACAGATACGCAGTATTTT.

This clone was seen just once. This chain uses TRBV25-1 with TRBJ1-3, with a weak D call TRBD1 (5 bases). The germline V gene has CDR1 MGHDK and CDR2 SYGVNS. The V end was cut by 8 bases, the J end by 0 bases, with 17 bases between. The CDR3 sequence is 16 residues long. The CDR3 loop is CASSMGRGVSGNTIYF. The CDR3 region has the DNA TGTGCCAGCTCCATGGGGCGGGGAGTCTCTGGAAACACCATATATTTT.

This chain uses TRBV7-7 with TRBJ2-1, with unresolved D. Trimming removed 0 bases at V and 0 bases at J, with 9 bases between. The V gene's germline CDR1 is SSHAT and CDR2 FNYEAQ (reference sequence). The CDR3 runs to 16 residues. The CDR3 protein is CASSLAGAISYNEQFF. Here the CDR3 DNA reads TGTGCCAGCAGCTTAGCCGGAGCGATCTCCTACAATGAGCAGTTCTTC.

V and J are TRBV4-3 and TRBJ1-2, with a tentative D call TRBD1 (6 bases). The CDR3 has 15 amino acids. CDR1 is LGHNA and CDR2 is YSLEER in the germline V gene. Trimming cost V 3 bases and J 5 bases, with 16 bases left between them. CDR3 amino acids: CASSHSTGLEYGYTF. In nucleotides, the CDR3 is TGCGCCAGCAGCCACTCGACAGGCCTTGAGTATGGCTACACCTTC.